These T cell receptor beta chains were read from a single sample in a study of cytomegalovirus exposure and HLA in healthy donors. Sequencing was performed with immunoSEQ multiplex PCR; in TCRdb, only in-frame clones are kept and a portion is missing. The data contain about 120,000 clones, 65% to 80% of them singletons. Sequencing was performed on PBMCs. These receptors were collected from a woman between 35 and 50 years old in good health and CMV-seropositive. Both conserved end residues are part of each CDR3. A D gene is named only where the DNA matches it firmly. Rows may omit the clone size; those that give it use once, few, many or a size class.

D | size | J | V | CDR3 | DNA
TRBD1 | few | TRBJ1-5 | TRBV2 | CASRPGGGGQPQHF | TGTGCCAGCAGACCGGGAGGGGGCGGGCAGCCCCAGCATTTT
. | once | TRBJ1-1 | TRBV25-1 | CASSEHTEVNTEAFF | TGTGCCAGCAGTGAGCACACAGAAGTGAACACTGAAGCTTTCTTT
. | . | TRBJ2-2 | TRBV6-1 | CASRTTRAGELFF | TGTGCCAGCAGGACCACCAGGGCCGGGGAGCTGTTTTTT
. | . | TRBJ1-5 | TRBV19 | CASSIDTAGVQPQHF | TGTGCCAGTAGTATAGATACGGCAGGGGTTCAGCCCCAGCATTTT
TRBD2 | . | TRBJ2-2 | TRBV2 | CASSVRLAGVGEELFF | TGTGCCAGCAGTGTCAGACTAGCGGGAGTAGGGGAGGAGCTGTTTTTT
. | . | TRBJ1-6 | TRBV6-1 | CASSELRPSHSPLHF | TGTGCCAGCAGTGAACTCAGGCCCTCCCATTCACCCCTCCACTTT
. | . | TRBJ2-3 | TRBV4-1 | CASSLRHGSSTDTQYF | TGCGCCAGCAGCCTCAGACACGGCTCTAGCACAGATACGCAGTATTTT
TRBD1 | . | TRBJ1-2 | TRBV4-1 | CASSPSPGTGVYGYTF | TGCGCCAGCAGCCCCTCACCCGGGACAGGGGTCTATGGCTACACCTTC
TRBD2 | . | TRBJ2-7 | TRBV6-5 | CASSYRRGGPYEQYF | TGTGCCAGCAGTTACCGGCGGGGGGGCCCCTACGAGCAGTACTTC
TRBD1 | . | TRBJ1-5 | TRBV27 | CASKGHRDSPNQPQHF | TGTGCCAGCAAAGGCCACCGGGACAGTCCTAATCAGCCCCAGCATTTT
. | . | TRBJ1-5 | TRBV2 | CASSGESNQPQHF | TGTGCCAGCAGTGGAGAAAGCAATCAGCCCCAGCATTTT
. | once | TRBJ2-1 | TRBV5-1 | CASSFAGSSYNEQFF | TGCGCCAGCAGCTTTGCGGGGAGCTCCTACAATGAGCAGTTCTTC
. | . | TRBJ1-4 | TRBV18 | CASSPGRQATNEKLFF | TGTGCCAGCTCACCCGGAAGGCAGGCAACTAATGAAAAACTGTTTTTT
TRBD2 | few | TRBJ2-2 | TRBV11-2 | CASSAFRLASTGELFF | TGTGCCAGCAGCGCATTTCGACTAGCCTCCACCGGGGAGCTGTTTTTT
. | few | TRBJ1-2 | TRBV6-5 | CASSYSKAGGAYTF | TGTGCCAGCAGTTACTCGAAGGCCGGTGGAGCCTACACCTTC
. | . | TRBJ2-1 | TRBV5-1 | CASSLPGGRYNEQFF | TGCGCCAGCAGCCTGCCCGGGGGGCGGTACAATGAGCAGTTCTTC
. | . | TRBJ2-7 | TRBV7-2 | CASSLGQFYEQYF | TGTGCCAGCAGCTTAGGCCAGTTCTACGAGCAGTACTTC
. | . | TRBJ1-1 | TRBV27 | CASSIAGRRTEAFF | TGTGCCAGCAGTATTGCAGGTCGTCGCACTGAAGCTTTCTTT
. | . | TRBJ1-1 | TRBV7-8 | CASSSRNLQNTEAFF | TGTGCCAGCAGCTCTAGAAACCTCCAGAACACTGAAGCTTTCTTT
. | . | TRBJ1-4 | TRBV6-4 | CASSPGGGGEKLFF | TGTGCCAGCAGTCCGGGTGGGGGCGGCGAAAAACTGTTTTTT
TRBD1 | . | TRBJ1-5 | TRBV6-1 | CASSGQGGNQPQHF | TGTGCCAGCAGTGGACAGGGCGGCAATCAGCCCCAGCATTTT
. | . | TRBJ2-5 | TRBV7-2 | CASRSAGEQTQYF | TGTGCCAGCAGATCAGCCGGGGAACAGACCCAGTACTTC
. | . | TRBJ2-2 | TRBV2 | CASRGGGAYTGELFF | TGTGCCAGCAGAGGAGGGGGCGCGTACACCGGGGAGCTGTTTTTT
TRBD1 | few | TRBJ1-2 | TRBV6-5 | CASSYSPGQNYGYTF | TGTGCCAGCAGTTACTCCCCGGGACAGAACTATGGCTACACCTTC
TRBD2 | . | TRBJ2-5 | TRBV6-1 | CASSVGPGGYQETQYF | TGTGCCAGCAGTGTGGGCCCGGGGGGGTACCAAGAGACCCAGTACTTC
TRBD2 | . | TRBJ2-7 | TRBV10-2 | CASSFQREAYEQYF | TGCGCCAGCAGTTTCCAGCGGGAGGCCTACGAGCAGTACTTC
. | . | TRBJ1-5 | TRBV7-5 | CARSLLSRTGGACQPQHF | TGTGCCAGAAGCTTATTAAGTAGGACAGGGGGCGCATGTCAGCCCCAGCATTTT
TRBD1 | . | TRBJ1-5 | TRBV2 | CASSGGQGYNQPQHF | TGTGCCAGCAGTGGGGGACAGGGTTACAATCAGCCCCAGCATTTT
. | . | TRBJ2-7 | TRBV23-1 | CASSPPVRRCYEQYF | TGCGCCAGCAGTCCTCCCGTCAGGAGGTGCTACGAGCAGTACTTC
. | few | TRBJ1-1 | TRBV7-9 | CASTSPGRGGSTEAFF | TGTGCCAGCACCAGCCCTGGGAGGGGCGGAAGCACTGAAGCTTTCTTT
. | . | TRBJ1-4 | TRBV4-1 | CASSQGERAEKLFF | TGCGCCAGCAGCCAAGGGGAGAGGGCTGAAAAACTGTTTTTT
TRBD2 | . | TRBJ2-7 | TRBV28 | CASSPLAGGPYEQYF | TGTGCCAGCAGCCCACTAGCGGGAGGTCCCTACGAGCAGTACTTC
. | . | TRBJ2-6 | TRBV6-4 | CASRGDGAGANVLTF | TGTGCCAGCAGGGGAGACGGGGCTGGGGCCAACGTCCTGACTTTC
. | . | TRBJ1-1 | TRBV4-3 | CASSQEKGLNTEAFF | TGCGCCAGCAGCCAAGAGAAGGGGTTGAACACTGAAGCTTTCTTT
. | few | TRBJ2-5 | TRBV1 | CTSSQEAGGQETQYF | TGCACCAGCAGCCAAGAAGCGGGGGGGCAAGAGACCCAGTACTTC
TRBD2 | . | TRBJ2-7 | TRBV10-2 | CASGTSGGTTYEQYF | TGCGCCAGTGGGACTAGCGGGGGCACTACCTACGAGCAGTACTTC
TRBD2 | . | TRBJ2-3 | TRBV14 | CASSQTSGIYTDTQYF | TGTGCCAGCAGCCAAACCAGCGGGATCTACACAGATACGCAGTATTTT
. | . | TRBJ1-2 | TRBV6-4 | CASSPRDNAHYGYTF | TGTGCCAGCAGTCCCCGGGACAATGCCCACTATGGCTACACCTTC
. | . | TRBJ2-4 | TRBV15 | CATSREQGRVAKNIQYF | TGTGCCACCAGCAGAGAACAGGGAAGGGTGGCCAAAAACATTCAGTACTTC
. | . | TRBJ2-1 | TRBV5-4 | CASSLKRAADYNEQFF | TGTGCCAGCAGCTTGAAGCGGGCTGCGGACTACAATGAGCAGTTCTTC
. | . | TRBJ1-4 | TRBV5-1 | CASSASGAHNEKLFF | TGCGCCAGCAGCGCATCAGGGGCCCACAATGAAAAACTGTTTTTT
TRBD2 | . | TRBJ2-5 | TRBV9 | CASSAGLDSETQYF | TGTGCCAGCAGCGCCGGACTAGACTCAGAGACCCAGTACTTC
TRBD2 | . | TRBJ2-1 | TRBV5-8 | CASSRRAGLADNEQFF | TGTGCCAGCAGCCGTCGAGCGGGACTAGCGGACAATGAGCAGTTCTTC
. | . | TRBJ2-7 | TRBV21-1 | CASEPKEVTYEQYF | TGTGCCAGCGAGCCGAAGGAGGTTACCTACGAGCAGTACTTC
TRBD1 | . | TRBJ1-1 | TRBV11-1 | CASSPTRQGPVEAFF | TGTGCCAGCAGCCCGACGAGACAGGGGCCCGTTGAAGCTTTCTTT
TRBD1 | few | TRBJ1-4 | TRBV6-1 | CASSQDRAELFF | TGTGCCAGCAGTCAGGACAGGGCTGAACTGTTTTTT
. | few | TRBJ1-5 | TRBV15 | CATSRDQKYSNQPQHF | TGTGCCACCAGCAGAGATCAGAAGTATAGCAATCAGCCCCAGCATTTT
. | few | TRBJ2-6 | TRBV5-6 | CASSRANVLTF | TGTGCCAGCAGCCGTGCCAACGTCCTGACTTTC
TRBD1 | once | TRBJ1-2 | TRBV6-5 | CATKRGRTDGYTF | TGTGCCACAAAGAGGGGGCGGACGGACGGCTACACCTTC
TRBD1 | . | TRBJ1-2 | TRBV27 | CASSMTGFGYGYTF | TGTGCCAGCAGTATGACAGGGTTCGGCTATGGCTACACCTTC
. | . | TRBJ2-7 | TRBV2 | CASRPGVAVYEQYF | TGTGCCAGCAGGCCGGGTGTCGCGGTGTACGAGCAGTACTTC
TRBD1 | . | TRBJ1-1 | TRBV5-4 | CASSLVGLAGGATEAFF | TGTGCCAGCAGCTTGGTTGGGCTGGCAGGGGGTGCCACTGAAGCTTTCTTT
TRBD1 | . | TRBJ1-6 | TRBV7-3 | CASSLTGGTLHF | TGTGCCAGCAGCTTGACAGGGGGCACCCTCCACTTT
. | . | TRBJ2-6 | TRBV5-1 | CASSLEASGANVLTF | TGCGCCAGCAGCTTGGAAGCCTCTGGGGCCAACGTCCTGACTTTC
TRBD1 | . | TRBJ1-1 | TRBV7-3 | CASSFKGAGTGGTEAFF | TGTGCCAGCAGCTTTAAGGGCGCCGGGACAGGGGGCACTGAAGCTTTCTTT
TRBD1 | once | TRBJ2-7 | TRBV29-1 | CSVGGQAYSYEQYF | TGCAGCGTTGGGGGACAGGCCTACTCCTACGAGCAGTACTTC
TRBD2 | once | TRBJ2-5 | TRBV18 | CASSPSSGSLQETQYF | TGTGCCAGCTCACCCTCTAGCGGGAGCCTCCAAGAGACCCAGTACTTC
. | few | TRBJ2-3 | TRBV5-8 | CASSLQGVTQYF | TGTGCCAGCAGCCTCCAGGGTGTTACGCAGTATTTT
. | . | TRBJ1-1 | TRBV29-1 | CSVGTGGMNTEAFF | TGCAGCGTTGGGACGGGGGGGATGAACACTGAAGCTTTCTTT
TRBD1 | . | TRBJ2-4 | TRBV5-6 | CASSSPGQEAKNIQYF | TGTGCCAGCAGCTCACCAGGACAGGAGGCCAAAAACATTCAGTACTTC